This T cell receptor beta chain was found in a study of blood T cell repertoires in COVID-19. Looking at the study overall: COVID-19 samples collected from the United States, Italy and Spain covered acute and convalescent phases. PBMCs, B-cell-depleted T cells, or T cells were the source of the cDNA or gDNA that made up the material.

Per the original data handling: The assay estimated nucleated cells by amplifying reference gene primers. Assay used: immunoSEQ multiplex PCR; TCRdb lists only in-frame clones, some missing. V and J calls and clone size are copied from that table; D and trimming were computed from the DNA. The sample records roughly 220,000 clones, 80% to 90% being singletons. CDR1 is MGHRA and CDR2 is YSYEKL in the germline V gene. This CDR3 contains 12 residues. Deletions cut 4 bases from V and 8 bases from J, with 9 bases between. This TCR was recovered from a woman between 35 and 50 years old who had recovered from COVID-19. The specimen was peripheral blood. The genes are TRBV4-1 and TRBJ2-1; no clear D. The CDR3 DNA is TGCGCCAGCAGCCTAACACCAGATGAGCAGTTCTTC. Amino acid sequence: CASSLTPDEQFF.